This T cell receptor (beta chain) was sequenced for a study of regulatory T cells in long-lasting Graves disease. Looking at the study overall: Persistent Graves' disease meant over 5 years of antithyroid drugs with positive TSH receptor antibodies. Points from the study as a whole: There was favoring of TRBV28, TRBJ1-2 and TRBJ2-5 in persistent disease.

The CDR3 contains 16 residues. Deletions cut 5 bases from V and 1 base from J, with 18 bases between. Germline loops: CDR1 SGHRS, CDR2 YFSETQ. Time point defined: persistent/refractory GD, antithyroid drugs over 5 years with positive TRAb. PBMC RNA served as the TCR library source. In each case, Graves' disease was diagnosed per American Thyroid Association guidelines. Patient provenance is recorded as an endocrinology department in Xi'an, China. This clonotype turned up a few times. The antigen is unknown. According to the study, TCR beta libraries were built with iRepertoire HTBI primers and CDR3-region Arm-PCR. TCRdb reprocessed the multiplex PCR reads with MiXCR, giving one entry per CDR3 protein. The table records 650,000 to 700,000 distinct CDR3 sequences, about 30% of them present only once.

The V call is TRBV5-1, the J call TRBJ1-1; possibly TRBD1 for D (5 bases). The specimen was peripheral blood mononuclear cells (PBMCs), collected when the disease was refractory, from a patient treated with antithyroid drugs. The TCR was taken from a female donor with Graves disease. The CDR3 DNA follows: TGCGCCAGCAGAACGGGTTTCGGGACGGCGAACACTGAAGCTTTCTTT. It is translated as CASRTGFGTANTEAFF.